Presented here are 23 T cell receptor beta chains from one specimen sequenced in a study of metastatic and nonmetastatic thyroid tumors. Patients underwent thyroid surgery, and none had received any treatment before it. TCRdb re-called clones via MiXCR from the PCR reads. The table shows more than 15,000 clones, with roughly 23% occurring only once. Sequenced input: adjacent normal tissue. These receptors originate from a female donor with papillary thyroid cancer or a benign thyroid nodule (not recorded which). Some clones in this sample may be carry-over from other donors' samples.

This clone has only a few counts. This chain uses TRBV10-1 with TRBJ1-2; weak D call: TRBD1 (5 bases). Germline-derived CDR1 and CDR2 are WNHNN and SYGVQD (reference sequence). This CDR3 has 13 residues. V was clipped by 5 bases and J by 2 bases, with 9 bases between them. CDR3 nucleotide sequence: TGCGCCAGCAGTACCGACAGAAACTATGGCTACACCTTC. Translated, it gives CASSTDRNYGYTF.

CDR3 DNA sequence: TGCAGTGCTAGAGACAAGGAGACTGGAAACACCATATATTTT. Translated: CSARDKETGNTIYF. The chain joins TRBV20-1 to TRBJ1-3, with unresolved D. The CDR3 spans 14 residues. The germline gives CDR1 DFQATT, CDR2 SNEGSKA (reference sequence). The V and J ends lost 0 bases and 2 bases respectively, with 8 bases between them.

A remark on this clone: This could be a read error, since a much larger clone is one nucleotide away. This chain links TRBV11-2 with TRBJ2-7, with TRBD1 as a possible D gene (5 bases). Germline-derived CDR1 and CDR2 are SGHAT and FQNNGV. The CDR3 contains 15 residues. The CDR3 region is CASSHEQGSEYGQYF. For the CDR3, the DNA is TGTGCCAGCAGTCATGAGCAGGGTTCTGAGTACGGGCAGTACTTC.

V and J are TRBV5-1 and TRBJ1-6; D is uncertain. V was cut by 1 base and J by 6 bases, with 11 bases left in between. CDR3 length: 15 amino acids. Per the germline V gene, CDR1 is SGHRS and CDR2 is YFSETQ. CDR3 region: CASSLRRSGNSPLHF. The CDR3 nucleotides are TGCGCCAGCAGCTTGCGGCGCAGCGGTAATTCACCCCTCCACTTT.

The sample holds a few counts of this clone. The J gene is TRBJ2-2, the V gene TRBV20-1, with no clear D. The CDR3 totals 15 residues. Trimming left V 1 base short and J 1 base short, with 10 bases between. Germline CDR1 is DFQATT and CDR2 is SNEGSKA (reference sequence). The CDR3 reads CSARGSKENTGELFF. Written as DNA, the CDR3 is TGCAGTGCTAGAGGGTCAAAGGAGAACACCGGGGAGCTGTTTTTT.

The J gene is TRBJ2-1, the V gene TRBV6-5; no clear D. There are 14 residues in the CDR3. Germline loops: CDR1 MNHEY, CDR2 SVGAGI. V shed 0 bases and J shed 5 bases, with 8 bases lying between them. In DNA, the CDR3 is TGTGCCAGCAGTTACTCTGCTAGTCACAATGAGCAGTTCTTC. This translates into CASSYSASHNEQFF.

This clone was recorded a few times. The chain links TRBV10-2 to TRBJ2-5, with no clear D. V lost 4 bases, J lost 1 base, and 10 bases lay in between. Germline lookup yields CDR1 WSHSY and CDR2 SAAADI. The CDR3 contains 14 residues. This chain's CDR3 is CASSGRVTQETQYF. CDR3 coding DNA: TGCGCCAGCAGTGGGAGAGTGACCCAAGAGACCCAGTACTTC.

This clone came up many times. The V call is TRBV4-1, the J call TRBJ1-4; D is perhaps TRBD1 (5 bases). Germline-derived CDR1 and CDR2 are MGHRA and YSYEKL. This CDR3 is built from 12 residues. V lost 1 base, J lost 15 bases, and 12 bases lay in between. The CDR3 sequence: CASSQVIGTLFF. The DNA for the CDR3 is TGCGCCAGCAGCCAAGTCATCGGGACCTTGTTTTTT.

V usage is TRBV15 and J usage is TRBJ2-7; D uncertain. The CDR3 has 17 residues. The V end lost 0 bases, the J end lost 1 base, and 16 bases lay between the germline ends. Germline V gives CDR1 LNHNV, CDR2 YYDKDF (reference sequence). The CDR3 sequence: CATSRDRSVFASYEQYF. DNA of the CDR3: TGTGCCACCAGCAGAGATAGGTCAGTGTTTGCTTCCTACGAGCAGTACTTC. Supplemented by reference TRBV15 and TRBJ2-7, the full variable domain reads DAMVIQNPRYQVTQFGKPVTLSCSQTLNHNVMYWYQQKSSQAPKLLFHYYDKDFNNEADTPDNFQSRRPNTSFCFLDIRSPGLGDTAMYLCATSRDRSVFASYEQYFGPGTRLTVT.

The chain combines TRBV7-9 with TRBJ2-7, with TRBD2 identical over 7 bases. The CDR3 sequence is 14 residues long. The ends lost 4 bases at V and 4 bases at J; junction bases unmatched: 7. CDR1 is SEHNR and CDR2 is FQNEAQ in the germline V gene (reference sequence). The CDR3 coding sequence is TGTGCCAGCAGCTGGGGGGGGTGGTTATACGAGCAGTACTTC. Encoded protein: CASSWGGWLYEQYF.

The gene calls are TRBV6-1 and TRBJ2-7; the match to TRBD1 covers 7 bases. After removal of 5 bases from V and 4 bases from J, the junction contained 2 bases not matched to a gene. The germline gives CDR1 MNHNS, CDR2 SASEGT. The CDR3 has 12 residues. The CDR3 protein is CASSLGQYEQYF. The CDR3 DNA reads TGTGCCAGCAGTCTGGGACAGTACGAGCAGTACTTC.

In this sample, this clone turned up many times. Just one base apart from a much larger clone, this may be a read error. The sample carries other DNA sequences with the same CDR3. V usage is TRBV5-6 and J usage is TRBJ1-4; D unclear. Germline V gene data show CDR1 as SGHDT and CDR2 as YYEEEE. The CDR3 consists of 13 residues. In DNA form, the CDR3 reads TGTGCCAGCAGATTCGGACGTAATGAAAAGCTGTTTTTT. Amino acid sequence: CASRFGRNEKLFF.

This chain joins TRBV6-1 and TRBJ1-1; 10 positions match TRBD1. The CDR3 length is 14 residues. Trimming at V came to 6 bases and at J to 4 bases, leaving 5 bases not matched to a gene. Germline V CDR1 and CDR2: MNHNS, SASEGT. The CDR3 is CASSRTGGGTEAFF. The CDR3 nucleotides read TGTGCCAGCAGCCGGACAGGGGGTGGCACTGAAGCTTTCTTT.

This clone has just a few counts. Being one base from a much bigger clone, this may be a read error. Other nucleotide sequences from this sample produce the same CDR3. V and J are TRBV29-1 and TRBJ2-4; a possible D gene is TRBD2 (5 bases). This CDR3 has 14 amino acids. V lost 1 base and J 7 bases, leaving 14 bases between the germline ends. The germline V gene has CDR1 SQVTM and CDR2 ANQGSEA. Here the CDR3 reads CSVEGGSLENIQYF. Here the CDR3 DNA reads TGCAGCGTTGAAGGTGGGAGCCTGGAGAACATTCAGTACTTC. Full variable domain (remainder filled in from reference TRBV29-1 and TRBJ2-4): SAVISQKPSRDICQRGTSLTIQCQVDSQVTMMFWYRQQPGQSLTLIATANQGSEATYESGFVIDKFPISRPNLTFSTLTVSNMSPEDSSIYLCSVEGGSLENIQYFGAGTRLSVL.

About this clone: A much larger clone is a single base away; this may be a read error. The CDR3 region is CASILEDSLSYEQYF. The CDR3 nucleotides read TGTGCCAGCATCCTAGAGGACAGTTTGTCCTACGAGCAGTACTTC. This chain connects TRBV11-1 to TRBJ2-7; TRBD1 is a possible D gene (6 bases). From germline, CDR1 is SGHAT and CDR2 FQDESV (reference sequence). Trimming cost V 7 bases and J 1 base, with 17 bases left between them. The length of the CDR3 is 15 residues. Drawing the rest from reference TRBV11-1 and TRBJ2-7, the complete variable domain is EAEVAQSPRYKITEKSQAVAFWCDPISGHATLYWYRQILGQGPELLVQFQDESVVDDSQLPKDRFSAERLKGVDSTLKIQPAELGDSAMYLCASILEDSLSYEQYFGPGTRLTVT.

This clone was seen at least ten times. The gene calls are TRBV6-1 and TRBJ2-7, with a tentative D call TRBD1 (5 bases). The CDR3 has 13 residues. Germline CDR1 is MNHNS and CDR2 is SASEGT. Trimming took 5 bases from V and 2 from J, leaving 10 bases between them. The CDR3 coding sequence is TGTGCCAGCAGTACAGGCAGAGCCTACGAGCAGTACTTC. It yields the protein CASSTGRAYEQYF.

As for this clone: A junction boundary mismatches the germline segment, possibly from a read error. The chain is built from TRBV5-6 and TRBJ1-2; TRBD1 might be the D (6 bases). CDR1 and CDR2 from the germline V gene are SGHDT and YYEEEE. The CDR3 runs 13 residues. The CDR3 loop is CASSLRRGRRYTF. Written as DNA, the CDR3 is TGTGCAAGCAGCTTACGCAGGGGACGTAGATACACCTTC.

The rearrangement joins TRBV4-1 to TRBJ1-6; TRBD1 agrees at 12 bases. From germline, CDR1 is MGHRA and CDR2 YSYEKL. The CDR3 loop spans 16 amino acids. Trimming took 4 bases from V and 10 from J; bases not matched to a gene: 8. The CDR3 is CASSPAGTGGGSPLHF. The CDR3 nucleotides read TGCGCCAGCAGCCCTGCCGGGACAGGGGGCGGATCACCCCTCCACTTT.

This clone was seen repeatedly, ten times or more. The genes are TRBV30 and TRBJ2-1, with 8 bases aligning to TRBD2. The CDR3 is 15 amino acids. The germline gives CDR1 GTSNPN, CDR2 SVGIG (reference sequence). Trimming took 4 bases from V and 8 from J; bases not matched to a gene: 13. The CDR3 region is CAWTNEGLVQDEQFF. CDR3 DNA sequence: TGTGCCTGGACCAACGAGGGACTAGTGCAAGATGAGCAGTTCTTC.

The chain has TRBV6-6 and TRBJ2-3; TRBD2 agrees at 9 bases. Germline V gives CDR1 MNHNY, CDR2 SVGAGI (reference sequence). This CDR3 has 16 residues. V shed 2 bases and J 4 bases; nucleotides not matched to a gene: 7. The CDR3 DNA is TGTGCCAGCAGTTACGCGGGCGGGGGGGCCTCAGATACGCAGTATTTT. Amino acid sequence: CASSYAGGGASDTQYF.

Many counts were recorded for this clone. Here the CDR3 reads CASSQERLAADTQYF. For the CDR3, the DNA is TGTGCCAGCAGCCAAGAACGGCTAGCGGCAGATACGCAGTATTTT. This chain joins TRBV3-1 and TRBJ2-3, with TRBD2 matching 7 bases. The CDR3 contains 15 residues. The V and J ends lost 0 bases and 4 bases, in that order; junction bases with no gene match: 4. The germline V gene encodes CDR1 LGHDT and CDR2 YNNKEL (reference sequence).

This sequence joins TRBV28 and TRBJ1-1, with D tentatively TRBD1 (6 bases). The CDR3 extends over 13 amino acids. Looked up from germline, CDR1 is MDHEN and CDR2 is SYDVKM. V gave up 7 bases and J gave up 4 bases, with 13 bases separating them. The CDR3 spells CASMGRGGTEAFF. The CDR3 coding sequence is TGTGCCAGCATGGGCAGGGGAGGCACTGAAGCTTTCTTT.

This clone was found a few times. The junction departs from germline at one end; a sequencing error may be responsible. This chain joins TRBV5-1 and TRBJ2-1; tentative D call: TRBD1 (6 bases). The CDR3 extends over 14 amino acids. Germline assignment: CDR1 SGHRS and CDR2 YFSETQ. In DNA, the CDR3 is TGCGCCAGCAGCTTGGGACAGGTTGGGGGTGAGCAATTCTTC. Translated, it gives CASSLGQVGGEQFF.